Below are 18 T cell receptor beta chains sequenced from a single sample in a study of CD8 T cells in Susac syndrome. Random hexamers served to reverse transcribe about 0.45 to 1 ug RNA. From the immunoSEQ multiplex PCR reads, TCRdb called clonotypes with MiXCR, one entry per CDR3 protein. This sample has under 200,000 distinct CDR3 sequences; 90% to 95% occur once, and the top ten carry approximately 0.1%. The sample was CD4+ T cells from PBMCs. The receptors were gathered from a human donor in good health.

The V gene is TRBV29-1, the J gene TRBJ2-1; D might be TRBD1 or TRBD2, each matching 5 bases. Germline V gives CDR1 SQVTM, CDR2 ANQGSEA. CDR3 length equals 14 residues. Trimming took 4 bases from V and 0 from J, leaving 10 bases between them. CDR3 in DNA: TGCAGCGTTGGGGGGTGGAGCTCCTACAATGAGCAGTTCTTC. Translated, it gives CSVGGWSSYNEQFF.

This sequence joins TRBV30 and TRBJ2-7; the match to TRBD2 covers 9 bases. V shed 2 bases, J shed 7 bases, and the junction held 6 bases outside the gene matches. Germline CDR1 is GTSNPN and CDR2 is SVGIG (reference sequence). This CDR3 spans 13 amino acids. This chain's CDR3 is CAWSRTSDGEQYV. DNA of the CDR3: TGTGCCTGGAGTCGGACTAGCGATGGTGAGCAGTACGTC.

CDR3: CASSPSRSPDTQYF. The CDR3 DNA sequence: TGTGCCAGCAGCCCCTCGCGGAGCCCAGATACGCAGTATTTT. This rearrangement joins TRBV7-3 to TRBJ2-3; D ambiguous. Per the germline V gene, CDR1 is SGHTA and CDR2 is FQGTGA. The V gene lost 5 bases and the J gene lost 4 bases, with 13 bases spanning the gap. The CDR3 contains 14 residues.

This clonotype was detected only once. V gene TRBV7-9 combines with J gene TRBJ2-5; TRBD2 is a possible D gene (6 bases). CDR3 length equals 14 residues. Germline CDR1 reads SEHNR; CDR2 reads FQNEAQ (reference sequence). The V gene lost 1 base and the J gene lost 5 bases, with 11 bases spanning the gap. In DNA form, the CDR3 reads TGTGCCAGCAGCTTAGGAGGGACTGTCGAGACCCAGTACTTC. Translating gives CASSLGGTVETQYF.

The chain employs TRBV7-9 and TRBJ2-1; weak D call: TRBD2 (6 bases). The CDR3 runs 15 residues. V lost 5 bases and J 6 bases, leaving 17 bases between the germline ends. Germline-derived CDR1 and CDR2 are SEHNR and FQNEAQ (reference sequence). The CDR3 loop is CASSPAGTGLNEQFF. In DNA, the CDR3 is TGTGCCAGCAGCCCAGCCGGGACTGGACTCAATGAGCAGTTCTTC.

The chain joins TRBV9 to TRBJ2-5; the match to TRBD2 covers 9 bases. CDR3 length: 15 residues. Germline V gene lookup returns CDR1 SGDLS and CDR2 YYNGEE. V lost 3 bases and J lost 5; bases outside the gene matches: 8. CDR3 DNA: TGTGCCAGCAGCGGGAATAGCGGGGGACGGGAGACCCAGTACTTC. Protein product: CASSGNSGGRETQYF.

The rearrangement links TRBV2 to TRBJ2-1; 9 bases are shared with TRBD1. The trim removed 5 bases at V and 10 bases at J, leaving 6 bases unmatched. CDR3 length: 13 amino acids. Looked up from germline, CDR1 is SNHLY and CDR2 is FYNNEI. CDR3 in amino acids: CASSYRGRGEQFF. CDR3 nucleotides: TGTGCCAGCAGTTACAGGGGGCGCGGGGAGCAGTTCTTC. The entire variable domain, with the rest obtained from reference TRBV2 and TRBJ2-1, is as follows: EPEVTQTPSHQVTQMGQEVILRCVPISNHLYFYWYRQILGQKVEFLVSFYNNEISEKSEIFDDQFSVERPDGSNFTLKIRSTKLEDSAMYFCASSYRGRGEQFFGPGTRLTVL.

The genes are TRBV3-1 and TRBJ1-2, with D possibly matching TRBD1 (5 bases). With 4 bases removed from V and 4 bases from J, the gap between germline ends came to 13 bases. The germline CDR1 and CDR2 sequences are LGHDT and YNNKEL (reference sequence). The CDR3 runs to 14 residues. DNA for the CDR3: TGTGCCAGCAGCCCCAGGGCCACTGGCTATGGCTACACCTTC. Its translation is CASSPRATGYGYTF. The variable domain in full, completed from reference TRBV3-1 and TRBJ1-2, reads DTAVSQTPKYLVTQMGNDKSIKCEQNLGHDTMYWYKQDSKKFLKIMFSYNNKELIINETVPNRFSPKSPDKAHLNLHINSLELGDSAVYFCASSPRATGYGYTFGSGTRLTVV.

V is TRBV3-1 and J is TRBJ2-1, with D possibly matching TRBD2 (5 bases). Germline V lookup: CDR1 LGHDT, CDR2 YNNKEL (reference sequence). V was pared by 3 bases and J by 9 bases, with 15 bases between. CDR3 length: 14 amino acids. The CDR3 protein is CASSHQPEASEQFF. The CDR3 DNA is TGTGCCAGCAGCCACCAACCGGAGGCGAGTGAGCAGTTCTTC.

In nucleotides, the CDR3 is TGTGCCACCTGGACAGGTCCTGAAGCTTTCTTT. This translates into CATWTGPEAFF. The chain is built from TRBV28 and TRBJ1-1; TRBD1 matches 7 bases. CDR1 and CDR2 from the germline V gene are MDHEN and SYDVKM. Germline trimming cut 10 bases from V and 6 bases from J; bases unmatched to any gene: 5. The CDR3 has 11 amino acids. The variable domain in full, completed from reference TRBV28 and TRBJ1-1, reads DVKVTQSSRYLVKRTGEKVFLECVQDMDHENMFWYRQDPGLGLRLIYFSYDVKMKEKGDIPEGYSVSREKKERFSLILESASTNQTSMYLCATWTGPEAFFGQGTRLTVV.

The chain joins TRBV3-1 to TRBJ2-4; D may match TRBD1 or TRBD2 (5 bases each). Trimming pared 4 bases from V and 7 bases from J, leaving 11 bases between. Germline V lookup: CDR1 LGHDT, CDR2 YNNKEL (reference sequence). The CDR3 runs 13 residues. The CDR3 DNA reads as TGTGCCAGCAGCCGGTCCGAGGGGAACATTCAGTACTTC. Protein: CASSRSEGNIQYF.

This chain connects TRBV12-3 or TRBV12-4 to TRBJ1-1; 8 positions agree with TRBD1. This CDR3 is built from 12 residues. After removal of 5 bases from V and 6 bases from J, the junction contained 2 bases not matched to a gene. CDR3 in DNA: TGTGCCAGCAGTCGACAGGGGTCTGAAGCTTTCTTT. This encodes CASSRQGSEAFF.

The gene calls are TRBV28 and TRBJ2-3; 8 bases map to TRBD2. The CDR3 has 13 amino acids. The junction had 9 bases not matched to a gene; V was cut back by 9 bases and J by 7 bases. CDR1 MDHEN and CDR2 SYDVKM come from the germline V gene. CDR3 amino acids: CASTTGGPNTQYF. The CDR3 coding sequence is TGTGCCAGTACAACGGGGGGGCCGAATACGCAGTATTTT.

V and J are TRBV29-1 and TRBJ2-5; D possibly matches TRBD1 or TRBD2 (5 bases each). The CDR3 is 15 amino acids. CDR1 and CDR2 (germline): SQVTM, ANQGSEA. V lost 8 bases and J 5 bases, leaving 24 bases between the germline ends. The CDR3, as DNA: TGCAGCCTGAGATTGGGTCGTGGGACCTTGGAGACCCAGTACTTC. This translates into CSLRLGRGTLETQYF.

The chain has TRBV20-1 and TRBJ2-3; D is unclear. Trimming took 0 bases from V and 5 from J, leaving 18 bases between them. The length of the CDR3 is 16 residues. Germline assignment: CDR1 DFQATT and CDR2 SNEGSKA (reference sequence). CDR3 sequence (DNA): TGCAGTGCTAGAGATAGGGTCGGGCGGTTCGTAGATACGCAGTATTTT. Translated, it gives CSARDRVGRFVDTQYF.

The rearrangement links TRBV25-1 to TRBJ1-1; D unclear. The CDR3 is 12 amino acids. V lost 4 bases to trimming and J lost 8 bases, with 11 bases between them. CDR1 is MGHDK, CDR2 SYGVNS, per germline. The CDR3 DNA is TGTGCCAGCAGTGGAAATGCTGTAGAAGCTTTCTTT. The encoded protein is CASSGNAVEAFF.

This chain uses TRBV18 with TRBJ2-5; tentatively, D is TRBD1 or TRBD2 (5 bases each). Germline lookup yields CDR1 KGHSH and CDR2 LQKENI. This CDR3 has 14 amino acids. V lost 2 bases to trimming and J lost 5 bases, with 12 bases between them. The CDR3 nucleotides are TGTGCCAGCTCACCAAGACCCGAGGGGGAGACCCAGTACTTC. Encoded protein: CASSPRPEGETQYF.

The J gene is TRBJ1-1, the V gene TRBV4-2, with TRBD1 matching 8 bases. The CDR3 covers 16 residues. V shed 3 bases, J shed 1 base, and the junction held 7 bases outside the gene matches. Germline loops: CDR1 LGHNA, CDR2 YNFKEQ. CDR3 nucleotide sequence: TGTGCCAGCAGCCAGGGGACAGGTCAAGCGAACACTGAAGCTTTCTTT. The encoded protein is CASSQGTGQANTEAFF.